This T cell receptor beta chain was identified in a study of blood T cell repertoires in COVID-19. At the level of the study: Samples taken during acute and convalescent COVID-19 were collected in the United States, Italy and Spain. In each case, the material was cDNA or gDNA derived from T cells, B-cell-depleted T cells, or PBMCs.

Germline loops: CDR1 SNHLY, CDR2 FYNNEI. Losses at the gene ends were 5 bases for V and 5 bases for J; bases not matched to a gene: 8. The CDR3 length is 14 residues. Methods used by the authors: Reference gene primers were amplified, and this amplification served to estimate nucleated cell counts. Generated by immunoSEQ multiplex PCR, the TCRdb table keeps only in-frame clones and is missing some. The V and J calls and the clone size are those of that table, but D and trimming were determined from the DNA. The profile shows around 300,000 clones, roughly nine tenths of them singletons. Sequencing was done on a sample of peripheral blood. The chain links TRBV2 to TRBJ2-5; 7 bases are a match to TRBD2. The sequence came from a woman between 40 and 50 years old who had recovered from COVID-19. For the CDR3, the DNA is TGTGCCAGCAGTTCAATACTAGCGTTGGAGACCCAGTACTTC. It encodes CASSSILALETQYF.